This TCR beta chain was captured by sequencing in a study of blood T cell repertoires in COVID-19. On the study more broadly: The United States, Italy and Spain provided the acute and convalescent COVID-19 samples. The cDNA or gDNA used as material had been derived from T cells, B-cell-depleted T cells, or PBMCs.

The CDR3 is 17 amino acids. The method was immunoSEQ multiplex PCR; TCRdb's version includes in-frame clones alone and lacks a portion of them. The repertoire holds roughly 270,000 clones, with nearly 90% as singletons. The receptor was derived from a man younger than 30 with active or convalescent COVID-19. The material sequenced was peripheral blood. The chain carries TRBV21-1 and TRBJ1-5; no DNA check was done on the table's D call, TRBD1. TRBV21-1 is labeled a pseudogene. The CDR3 protein is CASRIQVQTVSNQPQHF. DNA for the CDR3: TGTGCCAGCAGGATACAGGTCCAGACCGTTAGCAATCAGCCCCAGCATTTT.